What follows are 6 T cell receptor beta chains derived from one specimen sequenced in a study of shared clonotypes between healthy human individuals. Naive CD8 cells lacked CD45RO and underwent positive selection for CCR7, leaving out terminally differentiated effector memory CD45RA+ cells. Generated by immunoSEQ multiplex PCR, the TCRdb table keeps only in-frame clones and is missing some. The table records around 1.9 million clones, just under 95% of them present only once. Source material: naive CD8+ T cells from PBMCs. These receptors were obtained from a man aged 18 to 29 in good health. Some clones in this sample may be carry-over from other donors' samples.

This clone showed up just once. This chain uses TRBV29-1 with TRBJ2-7, with D unresolved. This CDR3 has 15 amino acids. Per germline, CDR1 SQVTM and CDR2 ANQGSEA. V was trimmed by 2 bases and J by 2 bases, leaving 16 bases between them. The DNA for the CDR3 is TGCAGCGTTGAATTGGTCTCGACGCTTCCCTACGAGCAGTACTTC. This translates into CSVELVSTLPYEQYF.

This chain links TRBV9 with TRBJ2-1, with D perhaps matching TRBD1 (5 bases). Trimming removed 3 bases from V and 0 bases from J, with 16 bases in between. In germline, CDR1 is SGDLS, CDR2 YYNGEE. CDR3 size: 17 residues. CDR3 sequence: CASSAESSRASYNEQFF. In nucleotides, the CDR3 is TGTGCCAGCAGCGCCGAGTCGAGCAGGGCCTCCTACAATGAGCAGTTCTTC. Variable domain in full (rest from reference TRBV9 and TRBJ2-1): DSGVTQTPKHLITATGQRVTLRCSPRSGDLSVYWYQQSLDQGLQFLIQYYNGEERAKGNILERFSAQQFPDLHSELNLSSLELGDSALYFCASSAESSRASYNEQFFGPGTRLTVL.

The chain joins TRBV29-1 to TRBJ2-4, with a tentative D call TRBD2 (5 bases). Trimming removed 4 bases from V and 3 bases from J, with 10 bases in between. This CDR3 has 13 residues. Germline V gives CDR1 SQVTM, CDR2 ANQGSEA. Written as DNA, the CDR3 is TGCAGCGTTGTATTCACTAGCAAAAACATTCAGTACTTC. This encodes CSVVFTSKNIQYF.

Points on this clone: Other DNA sequences in this specimen translate into the identical CDR3. The rearrangement joins TRBV7-7 to TRBJ1-3, with no clear D. The CDR3 length is 15 residues. Trimming shortened V by 1 base and J by 0 bases, and 7 bases separated the two germline ends. Per the germline V gene, CDR1 is SSHAT and CDR2 is FNYEAQ (reference sequence). CDR3: CASSLGTGSGNTIYF. The DNA of the CDR3 is TGTGCCAGCAGCTTAGGAACTGGCTCTGGAAACACCATATATTTT.

This clone has a single count. V gene TRBV7-9 combines with J gene TRBJ2-7; TRBD1 matches at 8 bases. The length of the CDR3 is 15 residues. The V segment lost 1 base and the J segment 3 bases; nucleotides outside the gene matches: 5. The germline gives CDR1 SEHNR, CDR2 FQNEAQ (reference sequence). DNA of the CDR3: TGTGCCAGCAGCTTAGTGCCGGGACAGGACTACGAGCAGTACTTC. Amino acid sequence: CASSLVPGQDYEQYF.

J is TRBJ1-4 and V is TRBV5-4; D possibly corresponds to TRBD1 (6 bases). Germline V lookup: CDR1 SGHNT, CDR2 YYREEE (reference sequence). V lost 2 bases and J lost 4, with 12 bases in between. The CDR3 has 15 amino acids. CDR3 sequence: CASSFLQGNNEKLFF. Written as DNA, the CDR3 is TGTGCCAGCAGCTTTCTACAGGGAAATAATGAAAAACTGTTTTTT.